These 14 T cell receptor beta chains originate from one sample sequenced in a study of breast tumors, draining lymph nodes, adjacent tissues. TCRdb re-called the multiplex PCR reads with MiXCR, one entry per CDR3 protein. Among about 200,000 distinct CDR3 sequences listed, over 25% were seen once. Breast cancer patients provided tissue from their axillary draining lymph nodes. The sequencing sample was made of axillary lymph node tissue. The receptors derive from a female donor with breast cancer. Some clones in this sample may be carry-over from other donors' samples.

This clonotype was seen ten or more times. The chain couples TRBV7-9 to TRBJ2-1; no firm D call. The V end was cut by 5 bases, the J end by 8 bases, with 10 bases between. The CDR3 runs 12 residues. Germline assignment: CDR1 SEHNR and CDR2 FQNEAQ (reference sequence). CDR3 sequence reads: CASSEGRDEQFF. The CDR3 DNA reads as TGTGCCAGCAGCGAAGGACGGGATGAGCAGTTCTTC. Full variable domain (rest looked up from reference TRBV7-9 and TRBJ2-1): DTGVSQNPRHKITKRGQNVTFRCDPISEHNRLYWYRQTLGQGPEFLTYFQNEAQLEKSRLLSDRFSAERPKGSFSTLEIQRTEQGDSAMYLCASSEGRDEQFFGPGTRLTVL.

In this sample, this clonotype turned up many times. At one end the junction does not follow the germline gene, possibly because of a read error. The chain employs TRBV11-2 and TRBJ2-5, with TRBD1 matching 9 bases. CDR3 size: 17 residues. The V gene's germline CDR1 is SGHAT and CDR2 FQNNGV. The CDR3 DNA follows: TGTGCCAGCAGCTTAGATTGGACAGGGGCTACTCAAGGGACCCAGTACTTC. It is translated as CASSLDWTGATQGTQYF.

The sample holds many counts of this clonotype. This rearrangement joins TRBV7-9 to TRBJ1-2, with D unresolved. The CDR3 extends over 12 amino acids. Between the trimmed V and J ends, which lost 5 bases and 6 bases, there was a span of 10 bases. CDR1 is SEHNR and CDR2 is FQNEAQ in the germline V gene (reference sequence). CDR3 sequence reads: CASSPTVDGYTF. CDR3 sequence (DNA): TGTGCCAGCAGCCCCACAGTGGATGGCTACACCTTC. Supplemented by reference TRBV7-9 and TRBJ1-2, the full variable domain reads DTGVSQNPRHKITKRGQNVTFRCDPISEHNRLYWYRQTLGQGPEFLTYFQNEAQLEKSRLLSDRFSAERPKGSFSTLEIQRTEQGDSAMYLCASSPTVDGYTFGSGTRLTVV.

This clonotype was counted between two and nine times. The chain carries TRBV5-1 and TRBJ2-5; 11 nucleotides line up with TRBD2. The CDR3 sequence is 14 residues long. Trimming cost V 4 bases and J 8 bases; bases outside gene matches: 7. Germline CDR1 SGHRS, CDR2 YFSETQ. The CDR3 bases are TGCGCCAGCAGCCTGACTAGCGGGACCGACACCCAGTACTTC. Translating it yields CASSLTSGTDTQYF.

This clonotype came up many times. The CDR3 DNA follows: TGCGCCAGCAGCCTCGGGGCGGCGGGGTCTAGCACAGATACGCAGTATTTT. Its protein is CASSLGAAGSSTDTQYF. This sequence joins TRBV4-3 and TRBJ2-3; TRBD2 is a possible D gene (6 bases). V was pared by 4 bases and J by 0 bases, with 17 bases between. The CDR3 consists of 17 residues. CDR1 is LGHNA, CDR2 YSLEER, per germline.

This clonotype appeared many times. The chain joins TRBV7-2 to TRBJ2-3, with unresolved D. This CDR3 spans 15 amino acids. Germline CDR1 reads SGHTA; CDR2 reads FQGNSA. The V end was cut by 2 bases, the J end by 2 bases, with 11 bases between. The CDR3 loop is CASSLLLEHTDTQYF. The DNA of the CDR3 is TGTGCCAGCAGCTTATTGCTAGAGCACACAGATACGCAGTATTTT.

This clonotype has just one count. This chain links TRBV5-1 with TRBJ2-7; possibly TRBD1 for D (6 bases). The CDR3 is 18 residues long. Germline V gene sequence: CDR1 SGHRS, CDR2 YFSETQ. The germline V and J ends were trimmed by 4 bases and 4 bases, with 27 bases remaining between them. CDR3 DNA sequence: TGCGCCAGCAGCCTCGCCAGCAGCCCTACAGGGACAACTTACGAGCAGTACTTC. Protein: CASSLASSPTGTTYEQYF.

Comment on this clonotype: This may arise from a read error, as a much more abundant clone is one base away. Since no conserved phenylalanine or tryptophan closes the CDR3, a read error is the likely cause. The genes are TRBV19 and TRBJ1-2, with TRBD1 as a possible D gene (5 bases). This CDR3 spans 16 amino acids. Deletions cut 6 bases from V and 1 base from J, with 18 bases between. CDR1 and CDR2 (germline): LNHDA, SQIVND (reference sequence). This CDR3 reads CASRTGQAIRNYGYTS. As DNA, the CDR3 is TGTGCCAGTAGAACCGGACAAGCTATACGTAACTATGGCTACACCTCC.

The V call is TRBV28, the J call TRBJ1-4, with 9 bases aligning to TRBD1. Trimming took 3 bases from V and 6 from J; bases not matched to a gene: 8. CDR1 and CDR2 from the germline V gene are MDHEN and SYDVKM. This CDR3 has 16 residues. CDR3 loop: CASSLTATGGDEKLFF. CDR3 bases: TGTGCCAGCAGTTTGACCGCGACAGGGGGGGATGAAAAACTGTTTTTT.

This clonotype was recorded many times. The chain employs TRBV28 and TRBJ2-1, with 7 bases aligning to TRBD1. The CDR3 spans 13 residues. Trimming cost V 6 bases and J 2 bases; bases outside gene matches: 1. The germline CDR1 and CDR2 sequences are MDHEN and SYDVKM. This CDR3 reads CASRGQAYNEQFF. The CDR3, as DNA: TGTGCCAGCAGAGGACAGGCCTACAATGAGCAGTTCTTC.

This clonotype was counted ten times or more. The J gene is TRBJ2-3, the V gene TRBV9; 9 bases are shared with TRBD2. CDR1 is SGDLS and CDR2 is YYNGEE in the germline V gene. J lost 0 bases, V lost 4 bases, and 6 bases had no gene match. The CDR3 is 16 amino acids. The CDR3 loop is CASSFSGGVSTDTQYF. CDR3 bases: TGTGCCAGCAGCTTTAGCGGGGGTGTGAGCACAGATACGCAGTATTTT.

This clonotype was counted ten times or more. The chain is built from TRBV6-6 and TRBJ2-7; D is unclear. The germline V gene has CDR1 MNHNY and CDR2 SVGAGI (reference sequence). V was cut by 7 bases and J by 3 bases, with 16 bases left in between. This CDR3 has 14 residues. The CDR3 DNA reads as TGTGCCAGCAACGGTGCTGGGGTAAACTACGAGCAGTACTTC. Translated: CASNGAGVNYEQYF.

V usage is TRBV27 and J usage is TRBJ1-6; 10 positions agree with TRBD1. The J segment lost 10 bases and the V segment lost 6 bases, leaving 0 bases of the junction unmatched. Per the germline V gene, CDR1 is MNHEY and CDR2 is SMNVEV (reference sequence). This CDR3 comprises 12 residues. The CDR3 reads CASRTGGSPLHF. Written as DNA, the CDR3 is TGTGCCAGCAGGACAGGGGGCTCACCCCTCCACTTT.

The rearrangement links TRBV19 to TRBJ1-5; D is undetermined. Germline CDR1 is LNHDA and CDR2 is SQIVND (reference sequence). The CDR3 consists of 11 residues. Trimming stripped 3 bases from V and 7 bases from J, with 4 bases between. CDR3 coding DNA: TGTGCCAGTAGTATCGGGCAGCCCCAGCATTTT. Residues: CASSIGQPQHF.